The entry below describes one T cell receptor (beta chain). Its antigen remains unknown. Deletions cut 4 bases from V and 1 base from J, with 5 bases between. CDR3 length: 11 amino acids. Germline-derived CDR1 and CDR2 are SQVTM and ANQGSEA. An input of roughly 0.5 to 1 ug of RNA was subjected to reverse transcription using random hexamers. In TCRdb, the immunoSEQ multiplex PCR reads were re-called with MiXCR into one record per CDR3 protein. The table shows 50,000 to 65,000 distinct CDR3 sequences, with about 92% occurring only once. The data stem from a study of CD8 T cells in Susac syndrome. Regarding the study as a whole: It was acknowledged by the study that relatively few individuals were included in its TCR sequencing and HLA analysis.

Through negative isolation, CD4+ and CD8+ T cells were obtained, while TEMRA cells were enriched using FACS. Sequenced input: CD8+ T cells from PBMCs. V gene TRBV29-1 combines with J gene TRBJ2-7; possibly TRBD1 or TRBD2 for D (5 bases each). The sequence was collected from a human donor in good health. The CDR3 sequence: CSVGGSYEQYF. In DNA form, the CDR3 reads TGCAGCGTTGGGGGGTCCTACGAGCAGTACTTC.